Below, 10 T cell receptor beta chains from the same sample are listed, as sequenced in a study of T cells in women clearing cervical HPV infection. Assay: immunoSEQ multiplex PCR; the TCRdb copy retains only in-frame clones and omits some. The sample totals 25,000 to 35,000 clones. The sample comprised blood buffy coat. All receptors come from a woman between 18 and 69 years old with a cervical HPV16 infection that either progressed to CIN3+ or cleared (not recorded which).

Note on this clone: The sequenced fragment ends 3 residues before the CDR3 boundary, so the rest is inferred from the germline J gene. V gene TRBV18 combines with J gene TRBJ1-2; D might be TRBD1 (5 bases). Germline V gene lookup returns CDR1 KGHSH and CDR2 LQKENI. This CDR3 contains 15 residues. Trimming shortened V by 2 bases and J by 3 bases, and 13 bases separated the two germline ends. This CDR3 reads CASSPVGGNYYGYTF. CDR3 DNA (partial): TGTGCCAGCTCACCAGTTGGGGGGAACTACTATGGC.

This CDR3 is CASSVGLNNQPQHF. The CDR3 DNA, read in part, is TGTGCCAGCAGTGTGGGACTGAATAATCAGCCC. V gene TRBV6-1 combines with J gene TRBJ1-5; TRBD1 is a possible D gene (5 bases). The sequenced fragment ends 3 residues before the CDR3 boundary, so the rest is inferred from the germline J gene. V lost 4 bases, J lost 4 bases, and 11 bases lay in between. CDR3 size: 14 residues. Germline V CDR1 and CDR2: MNHNS, SASEGT.

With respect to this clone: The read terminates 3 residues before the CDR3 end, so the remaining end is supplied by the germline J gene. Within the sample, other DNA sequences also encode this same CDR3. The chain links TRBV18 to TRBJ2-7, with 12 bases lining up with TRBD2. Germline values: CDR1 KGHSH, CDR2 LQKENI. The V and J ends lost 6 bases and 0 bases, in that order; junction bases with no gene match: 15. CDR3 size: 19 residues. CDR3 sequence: CASSPPAGLAGSRSYEQYF. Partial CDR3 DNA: TGTGCCAGCTCCCCCCCCGCCGGACTAGCGGGATCCCGCTCCTACGAG.

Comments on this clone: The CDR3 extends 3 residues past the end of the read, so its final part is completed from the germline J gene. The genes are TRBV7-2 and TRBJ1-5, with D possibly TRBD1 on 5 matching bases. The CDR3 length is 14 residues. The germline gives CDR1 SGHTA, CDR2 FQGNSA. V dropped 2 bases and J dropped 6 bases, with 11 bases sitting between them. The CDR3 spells CASSLSGGAQPQHF. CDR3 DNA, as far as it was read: TGTGCCAGCAGCTTAAGCGGGGGTGCTCAGCCC.

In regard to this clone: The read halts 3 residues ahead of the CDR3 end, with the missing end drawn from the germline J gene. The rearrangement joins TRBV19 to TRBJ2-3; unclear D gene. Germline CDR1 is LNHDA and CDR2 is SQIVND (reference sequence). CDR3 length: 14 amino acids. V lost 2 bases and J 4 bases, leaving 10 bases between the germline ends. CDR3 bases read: TGTGCCAGTAGTATACAGACAACAGCAGATACG. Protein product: CASSIQTTADT. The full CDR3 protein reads CASSIQTTADTQYF.

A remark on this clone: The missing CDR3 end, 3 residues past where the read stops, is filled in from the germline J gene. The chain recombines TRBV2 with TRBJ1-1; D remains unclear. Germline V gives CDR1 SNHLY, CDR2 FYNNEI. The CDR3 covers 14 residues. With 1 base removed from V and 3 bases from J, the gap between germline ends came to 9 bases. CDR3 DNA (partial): TGTGCCAGCAGTGAAGAGGAAGGGCACACTGAA. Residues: CASSEEEGHTE. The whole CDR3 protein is CASSEEEGHTEAFF.

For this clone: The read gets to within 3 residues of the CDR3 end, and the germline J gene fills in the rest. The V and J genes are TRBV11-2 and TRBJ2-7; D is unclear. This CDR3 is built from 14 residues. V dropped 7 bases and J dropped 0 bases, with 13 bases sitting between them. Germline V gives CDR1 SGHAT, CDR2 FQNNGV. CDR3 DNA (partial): TGTGCCAGCACCTCATATAGATTCTCCTACGAG. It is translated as CASTSYRFSYE. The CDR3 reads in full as CASTSYRFSYEQYF.

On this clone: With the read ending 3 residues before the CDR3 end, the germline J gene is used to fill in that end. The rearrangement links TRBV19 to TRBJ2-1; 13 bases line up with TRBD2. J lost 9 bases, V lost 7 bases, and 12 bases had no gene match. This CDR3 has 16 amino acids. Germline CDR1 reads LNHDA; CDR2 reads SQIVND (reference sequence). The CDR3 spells CASTMGLAGIGGEQFF. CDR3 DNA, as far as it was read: TGTGCCAGTACCATGGGACTAGCGGGAATTGGCGGTGAG.

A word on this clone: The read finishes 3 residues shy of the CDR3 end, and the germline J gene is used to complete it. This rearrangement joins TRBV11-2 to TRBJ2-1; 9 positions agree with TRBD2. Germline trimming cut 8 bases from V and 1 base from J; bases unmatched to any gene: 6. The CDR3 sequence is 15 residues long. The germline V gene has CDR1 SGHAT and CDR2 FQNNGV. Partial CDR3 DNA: TGTGCCAGCCTTAGCGGGAGTGTGTCCTACAATGAG. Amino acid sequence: CASLSGSVSYNE. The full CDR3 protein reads CASLSGSVSYNEQFF.

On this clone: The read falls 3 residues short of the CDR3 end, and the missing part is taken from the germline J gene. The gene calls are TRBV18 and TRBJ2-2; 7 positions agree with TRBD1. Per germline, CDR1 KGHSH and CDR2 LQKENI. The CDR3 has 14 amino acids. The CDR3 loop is CASSTGTENEKLFF. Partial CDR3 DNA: TGTGCCAGCTCAACCGGGACAGAGAATGAAAAG.